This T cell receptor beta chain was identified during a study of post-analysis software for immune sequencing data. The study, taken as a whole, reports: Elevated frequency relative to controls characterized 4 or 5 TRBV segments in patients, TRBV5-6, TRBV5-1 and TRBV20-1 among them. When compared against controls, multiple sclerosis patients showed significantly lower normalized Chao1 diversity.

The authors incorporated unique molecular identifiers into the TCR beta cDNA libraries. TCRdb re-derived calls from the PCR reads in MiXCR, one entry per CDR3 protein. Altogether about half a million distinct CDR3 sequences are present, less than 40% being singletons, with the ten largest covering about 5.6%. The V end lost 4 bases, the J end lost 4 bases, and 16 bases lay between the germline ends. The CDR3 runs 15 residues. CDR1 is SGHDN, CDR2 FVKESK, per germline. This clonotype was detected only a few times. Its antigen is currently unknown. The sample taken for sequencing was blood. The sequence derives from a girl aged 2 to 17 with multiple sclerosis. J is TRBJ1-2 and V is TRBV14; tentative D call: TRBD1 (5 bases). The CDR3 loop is CASSPPLTGIYGYTF. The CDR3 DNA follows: TGTGCCAGCAGCCCACCTCTAACAGGCATCTATGGCTACACCTTC.